This TCR beta chain stems from a study of blood T cell repertoires in COVID-19. Study-level background: Whether acute or convalescent, the COVID-19 samples came from the United States, Italy and Spain. PBMCs, B-cell-depleted T cells, or T cells provided the cDNA or gDNA that made up the material.

Study processing details: Scientists estimated how many nucleated cells there were by amplifying reference gene primers. TCRdb's copy holds only in-frame clones and misses some; the assay was immunoSEQ multiplex PCR. V, J and clone size are those of that table, while D and trimming were read from the DNA. In the table there are about 32,000 clones, roughly 91% of which are singletons. Per the germline V gene, CDR1 is SGHRS and CDR2 is YFSETQ. Trimming left V 0 bases short and J 7 bases short, with 11 bases between. The CDR3 consists of 14 residues. The chain couples TRBV5-1 to TRBJ1-3; D uncertain. This TCR was sampled from a man aged 65 to 79 with active or convalescent COVID-19. Sequencing was performed on peripheral blood. The CDR3 sequence is CASSLAEGANTIYF. The CDR3 coding sequence is TGCGCCAGCAGCTTGGCCGAGGGAGCCAACACCATATATTTT.